This is a list of T cell receptor beta chains from one sample in a study of CD8 T cells in ankylosing spondylitis. A single record per CDR3 protein comes from TCRdb applying MiXCR to the 5' RACE reads. Altogether about 190,000 distinct CDR3 sequences are present, roughly 13% being singletons, with the ten largest covering 9.5% to 12%. Sequenced input: blood, either unsorted or a sorted T cell fraction (not recorded which). These receptors originate from a female donor with ankylosing spondylitis or in good health (not recorded which). The CDR3 runs from the conserved cysteine through the conserved F or W. The order of the fields is CDR3 DNA, CDR3 protein, V gene, D gene, clone size, J gene. D genes are given only for firm matches. For some rows the clone size is stated as once, few or many, or as a class when expanded; others skip it.

cdr3_nt: TGTGCCAGCAGCTCGCCCGGGACTCAGAACGCCGGGGAGCTGTTTTTT; cdr3_aa: CASSSPGTQNAGELFF; v_call: TRBV7-2; d_call: NA; clone_size: once; j_call: TRBJ2-2
cdr3_nt: TGTGCCAGCAGTTACTCGAAGGTGACTGAAGCTTTCTTT; cdr3_aa: CASSYSKVTEAFF; v_call: TRBV6-2/TRBV6-3; d_call: NA; clone_size: NA; j_call: TRBJ1-1
cdr3_nt: TGTGCCAGCTCGACGGAAGGAGGGAATTACGAGCAGTACTTC; cdr3_aa: CASSTEGGNYEQYF; v_call: TRBV2; d_call: NA; clone_size: few; j_call: TRBJ2-7
cdr3_nt: TGCAGTGCTGGCTTCGGGGGGAGCTCCTACGAGCAGTACTTC; cdr3_aa: CSAGFGGSSYEQYF; v_call: TRBV20-1; d_call: TRBD2; clone_size: many; j_call: TRBJ2-7
cdr3_nt: TGTGCCAGCAGCCAAGTCATGGTGAACACTGAAGCTTTCTTT; cdr3_aa: CASSQVMVNTEAFF; v_call: TRBV3-1; d_call: NA; clone_size: many; j_call: TRBJ1-1
cdr3_nt: TGTGCCAGTAGGCCGTCAGGATCCACAGATACGCAGTATTTT; cdr3_aa: CASRPSGSTDTQYF; v_call: TRBV27; d_call: NA; clone_size: many; j_call: TRBJ2-3
cdr3_nt: TGTGCCAGCAGTTCCGAACCCTTAGCGGGAGTTTCTTTGGAGCAGTTCTTC; cdr3_aa: CASSSEPLAGVSLEQFF; v_call: TRBV27; d_call: TRBD2; clone_size: few; j_call: TRBJ2-1
cdr3_nt: TGCGCCAGCAGCTTGACAGGCCAGAGCAATCAGCCCCAGCATTTT; cdr3_aa: CASSLTGQSNQPQHF; v_call: TRBV5-1; d_call: NA; clone_size: NA; j_call: TRBJ1-5
cdr3_nt: TGTGCCAGCACCCCGGGGGCCCTGTCCTACAATGAGCAGTTCTTC; cdr3_aa: CASTPGALSYNEQFF; v_call: TRBV11-2; d_call: NA; clone_size: NA; j_call: TRBJ2-1
cdr3_nt: TGCAGTGCTAGAGACATACAGAAGTCCTACAATGAGCAGTCCTTC; cdr3_aa: CSARDIQKSYNEQSF; v_call: TRBV20-1; d_call: NA; clone_size: many; j_call: TRBJ2-1
cdr3_nt: TGTGCCAGCAGCCCTTCCAGGGAAAAACTGTTTTTT; cdr3_aa: CASSPSREKLFF; v_call: TRBV6-6; d_call: NA; clone_size: many; j_call: TRBJ1-4
cdr3_nt: TGTGCCAGCAGCCTTTGGGGCGGGAGGGCCGGGGATGAGCAGTTCTTC; cdr3_aa: CASSLWGGRAGDEQFF; v_call: TRBV13; d_call: TRBD2; clone_size: NA; j_call: TRBJ2-1
cdr3_nt: TGTGCCACCGGGGGGCCCACGAACACCGGGGAGCTGTTTTTT; cdr3_aa: CATGGPTNTGELFF; v_call: TRBV12-3/TRBV12-4; d_call: NA; clone_size: few; j_call: TRBJ2-2
cdr3_nt: TGCGCCAGCAGGGGGGGAATTGATAATTCACCCCTCCACTTT; cdr3_aa: CASRGGIDNSPLHF; v_call: TRBV5-1; d_call: NA; clone_size: many; j_call: TRBJ1-6
cdr3_nt: TGTGCCAGCAGCGGCCTAGCGGGAGCTGGAAACAATGAGCAGTTCTTC; cdr3_aa: CASSGLAGAGNNEQFF; v_call: TRBV7-3; d_call: TRBD2; clone_size: NA; j_call: TRBJ2-1
cdr3_nt: TGTGCCAGCAGCCGGGACAGGGAAGTCGGGGAGCTGTTTTTT; cdr3_aa: CASSRDREVGELFF; v_call: TRBV12-3/TRBV12-4; d_call: TRBD1; clone_size: NA; j_call: TRBJ2-2
cdr3_nt: TGTGCCAGCAGCTTTGGGGGGTCAGAGACCCAGTACTTC; cdr3_aa: CASSFGGSETQYF; v_call: TRBV7-9; d_call: NA; clone_size: few; j_call: TRBJ2-5
cdr3_nt: TGTGCCAGCAGCCTATTGGTCGGCACTAGCACAGATACGCAGTATTTT; cdr3_aa: CASSLLVGTSTDTQYF; v_call: TRBV9; d_call: NA; clone_size: many; j_call: TRBJ2-3
cdr3_nt: TGTGCCAGCAGCCAAGGCTGGGCAGGGACCGGGGAGCTGTTTTTT; cdr3_aa: CASSQGWAGTGELFF; v_call: TRBV3-1; d_call: NA; clone_size: few; j_call: TRBJ2-2
cdr3_nt: TGTGCCATCAGAGGGGGAAGCAGTTATGGCTACACCTTC; cdr3_aa: CAIRGGSSYGYTF; v_call: TRBV6-1; d_call: NA; clone_size: many; j_call: TRBJ1-2
cdr3_nt: TGTGCCATCAGTGAGAGGACAGCAAACACTGAAGCTTTCTTT; cdr3_aa: CAISERTANTEAFF; v_call: TRBV10-3; d_call: NA; clone_size: many; j_call: TRBJ1-1
cdr3_nt: TGCAGTGCTAGAGGGTCAGCGGGAGGGGGCACAGATACGCAGTATTTT; cdr3_aa: CSARGSAGGGTDTQYF; v_call: TRBV20-1; d_call: TRBD2; clone_size: NA; j_call: TRBJ2-3
cdr3_nt: TGTGCCAGCACCTACGACAGGGGACACAACAATGAGCAGTTCTTC; cdr3_aa: CASTYDRGHNNEQFF; v_call: TRBV28; d_call: TRBD1; clone_size: many; j_call: TRBJ2-1
cdr3_nt: TGTGCCAGCGGGTCGGGCCTGACTAATGAAAAACTGTTTTTT; cdr3_aa: CASGSGLTNEKLFF; v_call: TRBV12-3/TRBV12-4; d_call: NA; clone_size: many; j_call: TRBJ1-4
cdr3_nt: TGCAGTGCTACCGGGACAGAGTATGGCTACACCTTC; cdr3_aa: CSATGTEYGYTF; v_call: TRBV20-1; d_call: TRBD1; clone_size: many; j_call: TRBJ1-2
cdr3_nt: TGCATCCTTGGAGGGAAATTGGGTGAGACCCAGTACTTC; cdr3_aa: CILGGKLGETQYF; v_call: TRBV20-1; d_call: NA; clone_size: few; j_call: TRBJ2-5
cdr3_nt: TGCAGTGCCCAGAGTGGGGACAGGGGGGGCAACGAGCAGTACTTC; cdr3_aa: CSAQSGDRGGNEQYF; v_call: TRBV20-1; d_call: TRBD1; clone_size: few; j_call: TRBJ2-7
cdr3_nt: TGTGCCACCAGTGATTGGGACCCCTCCTCCTACAATGAGCAGTTCTTC; cdr3_aa: CATSDWDPSSYNEQFF; v_call: TRBV24-1; d_call: NA; clone_size: NA; j_call: TRBJ2-1
cdr3_nt: TGTGCCAGCAGCCCCCTCACCCCGGGTGAGCAGTTCTTC; cdr3_aa: CASSPLTPGEQFF; v_call: TRBV7-2; d_call: NA; clone_size: many; j_call: TRBJ2-1
cdr3_nt: TGCAGTGCTAGGCCCGAGGGGGCGCGGGAGACCCAGTACTTC; cdr3_aa: CSARPEGARETQYF; v_call: TRBV20-1; d_call: TRBD1; clone_size: many; j_call: TRBJ2-5
cdr3_nt: TGTGCCAGCAGTCGCGACGTGACCCAGTACTTC; cdr3_aa: CASSRDVTQYF; v_call: TRBV3-1; d_call: NA; clone_size: many; j_call: TRBJ2-5
cdr3_nt: TGTGCCAGCAGCTCCGGGACGGGTTTCACCGACGAGCAGTACTTC; cdr3_aa: CASSSGTGFTDEQYF; v_call: TRBV11-2; d_call: NA; clone_size: few; j_call: TRBJ2-7
cdr3_nt: TGTGCCAGCAGATCCGGCAACACCGGGGAGCTGTTTTTT; cdr3_aa: CASRSGNTGELFF; v_call: TRBV27; d_call: NA; clone_size: many; j_call: TRBJ2-2
cdr3_nt: TGTGCCAGCAGCGTACAGGCCGAGCGGCCCCAGCATTTT; cdr3_aa: CASSVQAERPQHF; v_call: TRBV12-3/TRBV12-4; d_call: NA; clone_size: many; j_call: TRBJ1-5
cdr3_nt: TGTGCCAGCAGCTCCGGGACAACCAAAAACATTCAGTACTTC; cdr3_aa: CASSSGTTKNIQYF; v_call: TRBV5-5; d_call: NA; clone_size: NA; j_call: TRBJ2-4
cdr3_nt: TGCGCCAGCAGCCATCGACAGGGAATGAACACTGAAGCTTTCTTT; cdr3_aa: CASSHRQGMNTEAFF; v_call: TRBV5-1; d_call: TRBD1; clone_size: NA; j_call: TRBJ1-1
cdr3_nt: TGTGCCAGTAGTATGAAGGGACAGGGGGCGCCGAGCTACACCTTC; cdr3_aa: CASSMKGQGAPSYTF; v_call: TRBV19; d_call: TRBD1; clone_size: NA; j_call: TRBJ1-2
cdr3_nt: TGTGCCAGCAGTCCCCAGAGTATCAAGGGGAACACTGAAGCTTTCTTT; cdr3_aa: CASSPQSIKGNTEAFF; v_call: TRBV27; d_call: NA; clone_size: few; j_call: TRBJ1-1
cdr3_nt: TGCGCCAGCAGCCCGGGGAGGCGGCTCTCTCCTGTCGCTGAAGCTTTCTTT; cdr3_aa: CASSPGRRLSPVAEAFF; v_call: TRBV4-1; d_call: NA; clone_size: many; j_call: TRBJ1-1
cdr3_nt: TGTGCCAGCAGTTTATTCAGGGCAAGCACCGGGGAGCTGTTTTTT; cdr3_aa: CASSLFRASTGELFF; v_call: TRBV27; d_call: NA; clone_size: few; j_call: TRBJ2-2
cdr3_nt: TGCGCCAGCAGTTTAGCGGACAGTTTGTTTGAGCAGTACTTC; cdr3_aa: CASSLADSLFEQYF; v_call: TRBV5-1; d_call: NA; clone_size: NA; j_call: TRBJ2-7
cdr3_nt: TGTGCCAGTAGTATAGGGGCGGACCTCTACGAGCAGTACTTC; cdr3_aa: CASSIGADLYEQYF; v_call: TRBV19; d_call: NA; clone_size: many; j_call: TRBJ2-7
cdr3_nt: TGTGCCAGCAGCTTAACGTCCGGGAGGGCCCGCACCGGGGAGCTGTTTTTT; cdr3_aa: CASSLTSGRARTGELFF; v_call: TRBV7-3; d_call: TRBD2; clone_size: NA; j_call: TRBJ2-2
cdr3_nt: TGTGCCAGCAGCTTCCGTTCCACCGGGGAGCTGTTTTTT; cdr3_aa: CASSFRSTGELFF; v_call: TRBV7-2; d_call: NA; clone_size: NA; j_call: TRBJ2-2
cdr3_nt: TGTGCCAGTAGTATGACTATCGCGGGAGGGCCCGAGCAGTTCTTC; cdr3_aa: CASSMTIAGGPEQFF; v_call: TRBV19; d_call: TRBD2; clone_size: NA; j_call: TRBJ2-1
cdr3_nt: TGCGCCAGCAGCCAAGACCCCACAGGGGTTGGTGGCTACACCTTC; cdr3_aa: CASSQDPTGVGGYTF; v_call: TRBV4-3; d_call: TRBD1; clone_size: many; j_call: TRBJ1-2
cdr3_nt: TGCAGTGCCGCTTCGGGGGAGGATGGCTACACCTTC; cdr3_aa: CSAASGEDGYTF; v_call: TRBV20-1; d_call: NA; clone_size: many; j_call: TRBJ1-2
cdr3_nt: TGTGCCAGCTCCGCTGGCGCGGGCTATGGCTACACCTTC; cdr3_aa: CASSAGAGYGYTF; v_call: TRBV27; d_call: NA; clone_size: NA; j_call: TRBJ1-2
cdr3_nt: TGCGCCAGCAGCCCGGGACAGGGGAGAACGTATGGCTACACCTTC; cdr3_aa: CASSPGQGRTYGYTF; v_call: TRBV5-1; d_call: TRBD1; clone_size: many; j_call: TRBJ1-2
cdr3_nt: TGCGCCAGCAGCCAAGGATTCAGGAGAAGCTCTGGGGCCAACGTCCTGACTTTC; cdr3_aa: CASSQGFRRSSGANVLTF; v_call: TRBV4-1; d_call: NA; clone_size: many; j_call: TRBJ2-6
cdr3_nt: TGTGCCAGCTCATATGGGGTTGGGACCTCGAACACCGGGGAGCTGTTTTTT; cdr3_aa: CASSYGVGTSNTGELFF; v_call: TRBV18; d_call: NA; clone_size: NA; j_call: TRBJ2-2
cdr3_nt: TGTGCCAGCTCACCGAGTAGAGACTCTGGAAACACCATATATTTT; cdr3_aa: CASSPSRDSGNTIYF; v_call: TRBV18; d_call: NA; clone_size: NA; j_call: TRBJ1-3
cdr3_nt: TGCAGTGCTTCGGGGGGAATAGCGGCGTTAGGGAAGAATGAGCAGTTCTTC; cdr3_aa: CSASGGIAALGKNEQFF; v_call: TRBV20-1; d_call: TRBD2; clone_size: many; j_call: TRBJ2-1
cdr3_nt: TGTGCCAGCAGCCAAGGGGACCAGGGAGGGATCTACGAGCAGTACTTC; cdr3_aa: CASSQGDQGGIYEQYF; v_call: TRBV11-3; d_call: TRBD2; clone_size: few; j_call: TRBJ2-7
cdr3_nt: TGCAGTGCTAGCCTAGCTCGCAATGAGCAGTTCTTC; cdr3_aa: CSASLARNEQFF; v_call: TRBV20-1; d_call: NA; clone_size: NA; j_call: TRBJ2-1